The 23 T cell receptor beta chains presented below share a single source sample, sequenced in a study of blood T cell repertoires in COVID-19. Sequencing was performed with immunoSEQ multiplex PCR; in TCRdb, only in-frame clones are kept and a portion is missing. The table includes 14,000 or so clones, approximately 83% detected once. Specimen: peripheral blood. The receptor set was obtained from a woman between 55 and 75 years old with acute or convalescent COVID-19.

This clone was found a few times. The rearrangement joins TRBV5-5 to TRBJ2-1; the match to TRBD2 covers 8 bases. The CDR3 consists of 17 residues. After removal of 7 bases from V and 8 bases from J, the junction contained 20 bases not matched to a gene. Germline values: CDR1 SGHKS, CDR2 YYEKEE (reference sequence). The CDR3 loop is CASGRSRGGLVADEQFF. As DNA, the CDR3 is TGTGCCAGCGGACGGTCAAGAGGGGGACTAGTGGCAGATGAGCAGTTCTTC.

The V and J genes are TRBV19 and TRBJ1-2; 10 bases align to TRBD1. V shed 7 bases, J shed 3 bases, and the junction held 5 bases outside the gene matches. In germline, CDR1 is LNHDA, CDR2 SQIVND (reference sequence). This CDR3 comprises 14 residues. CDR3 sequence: CASTWTGGDYGYTF. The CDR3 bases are TGTGCCAGTACCTGGACAGGGGGAGACTATGGCTACACCTTC.

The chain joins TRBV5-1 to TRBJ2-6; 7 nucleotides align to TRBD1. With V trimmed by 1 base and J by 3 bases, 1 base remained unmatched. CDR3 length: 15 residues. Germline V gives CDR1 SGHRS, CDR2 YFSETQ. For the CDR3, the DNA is TGCGCCAGCAGCTTGTGGACAGGTGGGGCCAACGTCCTGACTTTC. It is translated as CASSLWTGGANVLTF.

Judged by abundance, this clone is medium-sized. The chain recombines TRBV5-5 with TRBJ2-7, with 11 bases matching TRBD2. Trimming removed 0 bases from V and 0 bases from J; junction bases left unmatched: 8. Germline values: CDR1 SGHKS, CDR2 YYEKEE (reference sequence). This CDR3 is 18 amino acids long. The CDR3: CASSLASGRIPSSYEQYF. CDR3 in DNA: TGTGCCAGCAGCTTGGCTAGCGGGAGGATTCCTTCCTCCTACGAGCAGTACTTC.

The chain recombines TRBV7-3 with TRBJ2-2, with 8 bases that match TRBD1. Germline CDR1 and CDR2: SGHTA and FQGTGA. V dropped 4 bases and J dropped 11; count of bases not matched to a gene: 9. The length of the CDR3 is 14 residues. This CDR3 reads CASSSTSGQGELFF. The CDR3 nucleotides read TGTGCCAGCAGCTCGACCTCAGGACAGGGAGAGCTGTTTTTT.

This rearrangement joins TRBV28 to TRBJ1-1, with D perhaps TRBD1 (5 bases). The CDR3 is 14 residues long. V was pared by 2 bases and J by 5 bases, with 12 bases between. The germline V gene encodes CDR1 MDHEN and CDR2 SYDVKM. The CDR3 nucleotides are TGTGCCAGCAGTTTACCCAGGGTGGGGACTGAAGCTTTCTTT. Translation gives CASSLPRVGTEAFF.

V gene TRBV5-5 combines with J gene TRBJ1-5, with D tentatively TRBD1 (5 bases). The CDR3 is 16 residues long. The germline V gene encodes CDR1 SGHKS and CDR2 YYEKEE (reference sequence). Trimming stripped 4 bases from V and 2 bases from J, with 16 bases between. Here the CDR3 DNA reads TGTGCCAGCAGCCCCAATCCGGGGGTCGGCAATCAGCCCCAGCATTTT. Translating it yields CASSPNPGVGNQPQHF.

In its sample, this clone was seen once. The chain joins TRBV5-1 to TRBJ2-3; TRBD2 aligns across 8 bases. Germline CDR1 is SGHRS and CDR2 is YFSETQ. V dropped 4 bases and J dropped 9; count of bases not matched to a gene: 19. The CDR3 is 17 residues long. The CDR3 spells CASSPGIRGGAGETQYF. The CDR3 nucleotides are TGCGCCAGCAGCCCCGGAATCCGGGGGGGCGCAGGGGAGACGCAGTATTTT.

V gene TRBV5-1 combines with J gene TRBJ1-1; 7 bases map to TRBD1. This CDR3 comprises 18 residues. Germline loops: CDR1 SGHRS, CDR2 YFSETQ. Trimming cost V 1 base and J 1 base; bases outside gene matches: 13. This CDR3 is CASSLKLQTRGQNTEAFF. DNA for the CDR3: TGCGCCAGCAGCTTGAAGCTACAGACTAGGGGGCAGAACACTGAAGCTTTCTTT. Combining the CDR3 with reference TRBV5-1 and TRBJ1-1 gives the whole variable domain KAGVTQTPRYLIKTRGQQVTLSCSPISGHRSVSWYQQTPGQGLQFLFEYFSETQRNKGNFPGRFSGRQFSNSRSEMNVSTLELGDSALYLCASSLKLQTRGQNTEAFFGQGTRLTVV.

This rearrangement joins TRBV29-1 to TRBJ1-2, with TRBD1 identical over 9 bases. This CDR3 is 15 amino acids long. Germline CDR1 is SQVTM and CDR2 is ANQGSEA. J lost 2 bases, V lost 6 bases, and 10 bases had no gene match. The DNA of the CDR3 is TGCAGCGTCGGATCTACAGGGGGCGCGAACTATGGCTACACCTTC. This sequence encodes CSVGSTGGANYGYTF. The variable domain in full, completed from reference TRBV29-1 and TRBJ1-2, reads SAVISQKPSRDICQRGTSLTIQCQVDSQVTMMFWYRQQPGQSLTLIATANQGSEATYESGFVIDKFPISRPNLTFSTLTVSNMSPEDSSIYLCSVGSTGGANYGYTFGSGTRLTVV.

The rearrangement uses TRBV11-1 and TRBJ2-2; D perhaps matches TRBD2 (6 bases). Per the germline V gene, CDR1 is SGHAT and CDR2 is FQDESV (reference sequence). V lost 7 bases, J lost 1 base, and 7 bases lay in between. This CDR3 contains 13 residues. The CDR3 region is CASMRGNTGELFF. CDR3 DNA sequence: TGTGCCAGCATGCGGGGGAACACCGGGGAGCTGTTTTTT. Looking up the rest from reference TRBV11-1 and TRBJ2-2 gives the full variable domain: EAEVAQSPRYKITEKSQAVAFWCDPISGHATLYWYRQILGQGPELLVQFQDESVVDDSQLPKDRFSAERLKGVDSTLKIQPAELGDSAMYLCASMRGNTGELFFGEGSRLTVL.

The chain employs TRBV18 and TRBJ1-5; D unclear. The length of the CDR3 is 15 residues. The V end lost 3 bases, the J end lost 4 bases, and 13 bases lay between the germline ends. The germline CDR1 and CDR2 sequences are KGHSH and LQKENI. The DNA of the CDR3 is TGTGCCAGCTCACCGGACGGACTCCGGAATCAGCCCCAGCATTTT. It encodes CASSPDGLRNQPQHF.

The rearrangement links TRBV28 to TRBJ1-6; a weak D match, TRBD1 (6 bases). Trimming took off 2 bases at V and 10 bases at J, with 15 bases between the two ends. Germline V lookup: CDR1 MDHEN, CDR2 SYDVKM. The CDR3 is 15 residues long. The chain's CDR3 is CASSLGGGGDSPLHF. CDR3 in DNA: TGTGCCAGCAGTTTAGGCGGGGGCGGTGACTCACCCCTCCACTTT.

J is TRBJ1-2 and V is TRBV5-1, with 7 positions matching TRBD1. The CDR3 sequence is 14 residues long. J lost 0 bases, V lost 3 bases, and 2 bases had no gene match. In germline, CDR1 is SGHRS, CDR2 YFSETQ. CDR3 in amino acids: CASSSGQPNYGYTF. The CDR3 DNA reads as TGCGCCAGCAGCTCGGGACAGCCTAACTATGGCTACACCTTC.

CDR3 loop: CASSDDTNYGYTF. The CDR3 DNA reads as TGCGCCAGCAGCGACGACACGAACTATGGCTACACCTTC. The chain links TRBV5-1 to TRBJ1-2, with D hard to call. CDR3 length: 13 amino acids. CDR1 is SGHRS, CDR2 YFSETQ, per germline. V lost 4 bases to trimming and J lost 2 bases, with 9 bases between them.

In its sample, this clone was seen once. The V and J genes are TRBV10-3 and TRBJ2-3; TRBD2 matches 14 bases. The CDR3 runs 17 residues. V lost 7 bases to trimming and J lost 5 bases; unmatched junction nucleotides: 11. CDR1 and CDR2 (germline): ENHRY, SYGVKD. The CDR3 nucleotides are TGTGCCATCACCCCGACTAGCGGGAGGGCCGGGGAAGATACGCAGTATTTT. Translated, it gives CAITPTSGRAGEDTQYF.

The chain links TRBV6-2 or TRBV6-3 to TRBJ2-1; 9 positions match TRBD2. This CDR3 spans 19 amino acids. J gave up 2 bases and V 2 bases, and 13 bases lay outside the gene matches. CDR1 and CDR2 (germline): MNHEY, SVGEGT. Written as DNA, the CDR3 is TGTGCCAGCAGTTACAACCATCTAGCGGGGAGGACCGCCTACAATGAGCAGTTCTTC. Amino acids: CASSYNHLAGRTAYNEQFF.

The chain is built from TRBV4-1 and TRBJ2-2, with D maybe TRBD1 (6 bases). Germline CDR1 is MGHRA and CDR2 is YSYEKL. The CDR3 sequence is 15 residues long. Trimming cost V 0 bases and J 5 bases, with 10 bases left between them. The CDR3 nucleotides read TGCGCCAGCAGCCAAGATGTCCAGGGGACCGGGGAGCTGTTTTTT. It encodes CASSQDVQGTGELFF.

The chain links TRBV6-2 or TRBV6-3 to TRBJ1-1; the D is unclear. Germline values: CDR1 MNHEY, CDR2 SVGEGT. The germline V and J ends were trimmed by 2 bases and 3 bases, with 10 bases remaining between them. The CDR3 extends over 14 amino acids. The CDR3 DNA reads TGTGCCAGCAGTTACACCCGGAGCGACACTGAAGCTTTCTTT. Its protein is CASSYTRSDTEAFF.

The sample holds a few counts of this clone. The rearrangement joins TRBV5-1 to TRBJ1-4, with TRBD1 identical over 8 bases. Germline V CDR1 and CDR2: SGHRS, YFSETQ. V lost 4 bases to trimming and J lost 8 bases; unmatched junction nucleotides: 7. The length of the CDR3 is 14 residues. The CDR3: CASSPGGVKEKLFF. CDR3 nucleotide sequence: TGCGCCAGCAGCCCAGGGGGCGTAAAAGAAAAACTGTTTTTT.

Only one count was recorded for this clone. The CDR3 loop reads CASSRDRGPNTGELFF. CDR3 bases: TGCGCCAGCAGCCGTGACAGGGGACCTAACACCGGGGAGCTGTTTTTT. The chain uses TRBV5-1 and TRBJ2-2, with 8 bases matching TRBD1. Trimming cost V 4 bases and J 2 bases; bases outside gene matches: 7. CDR1 SGHRS and CDR2 YFSETQ come from the germline V gene. The CDR3 contains 16 residues.

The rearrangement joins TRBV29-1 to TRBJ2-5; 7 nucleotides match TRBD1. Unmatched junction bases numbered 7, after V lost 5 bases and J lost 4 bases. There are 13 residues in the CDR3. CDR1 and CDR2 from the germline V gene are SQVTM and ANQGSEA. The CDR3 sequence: CSVYLNRGETQYF. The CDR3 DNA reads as TGCAGCGTTTATCTGAACAGGGGAGAGACCCAGTACTTC.

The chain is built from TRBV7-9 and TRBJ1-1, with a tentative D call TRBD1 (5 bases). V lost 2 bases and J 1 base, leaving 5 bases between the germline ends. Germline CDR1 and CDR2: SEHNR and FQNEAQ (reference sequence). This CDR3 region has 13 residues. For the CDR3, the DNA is TGTGCCAGCAGCTTACAGGGGAACACTGAAGCTTTCTTT. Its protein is CASSLQGNTEAFF.